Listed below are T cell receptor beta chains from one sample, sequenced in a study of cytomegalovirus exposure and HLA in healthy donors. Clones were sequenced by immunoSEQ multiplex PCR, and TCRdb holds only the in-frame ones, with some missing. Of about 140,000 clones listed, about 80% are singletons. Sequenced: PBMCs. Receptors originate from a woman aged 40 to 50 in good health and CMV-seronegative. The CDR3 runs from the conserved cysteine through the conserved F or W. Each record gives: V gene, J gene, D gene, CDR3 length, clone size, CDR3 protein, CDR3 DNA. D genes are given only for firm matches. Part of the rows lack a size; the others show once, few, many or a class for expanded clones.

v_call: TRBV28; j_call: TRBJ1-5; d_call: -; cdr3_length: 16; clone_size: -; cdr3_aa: CASRGLGPGVGWPQHF; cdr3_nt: TGTGCCAGCAGAGGGTTGGGGCCTGGGGTTGGATGGCCCCAGCATTTT
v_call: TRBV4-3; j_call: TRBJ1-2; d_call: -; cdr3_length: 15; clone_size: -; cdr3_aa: CASSQDLGRGRGYTF; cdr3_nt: TGCGCCAGCAGCCAAGATCTCGGCAGGGGACGTGGCTACACCTTC
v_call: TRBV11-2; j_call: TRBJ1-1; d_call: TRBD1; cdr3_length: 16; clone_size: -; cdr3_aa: CASSLGTGLMNTEAFF; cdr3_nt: TGTGCCAGCAGCTTAGGGACAGGCCTCATGAACACTGAAGCTTTCTTT
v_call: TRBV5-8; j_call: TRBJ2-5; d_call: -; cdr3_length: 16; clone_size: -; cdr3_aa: CASSLEVSGSQETQYF; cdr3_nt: TGTGCCAGCAGCTTGGAGGTATCGGGGAGCCAAGAGACCCAGTACTTC
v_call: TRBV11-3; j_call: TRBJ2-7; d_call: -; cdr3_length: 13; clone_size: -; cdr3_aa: CASSFKSYYEQYF; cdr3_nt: TGTGCCAGCAGCTTTAAGAGCTACTACGAGCAGTACTTC
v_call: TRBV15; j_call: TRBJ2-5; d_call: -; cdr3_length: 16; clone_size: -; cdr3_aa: CATSRDLAQGRETQYF; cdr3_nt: TGTGCCACCAGCAGAGATTTAGCACAGGGCAGGGAGACCCAGTACTTC
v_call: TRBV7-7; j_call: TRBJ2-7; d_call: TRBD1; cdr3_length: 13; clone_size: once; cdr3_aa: CASSQDRAYEQYF; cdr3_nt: TGTGCCAGCAGCCAGGACAGGGCCTACGAGCAGTACTTC
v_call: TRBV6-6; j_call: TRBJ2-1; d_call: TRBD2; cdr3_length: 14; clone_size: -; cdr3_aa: CASSYRAGYNEQFF; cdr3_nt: TGTGCCAGCAGTTATCGAGCGGGGTACAATGAGCAGTTCTTC
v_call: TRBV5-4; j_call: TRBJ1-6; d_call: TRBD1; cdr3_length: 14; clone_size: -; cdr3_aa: CASSSGQGNSPLHF; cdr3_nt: TGTGCCAGCAGCTCGGGACAGGGGAATTCACCCCTCCACTTT
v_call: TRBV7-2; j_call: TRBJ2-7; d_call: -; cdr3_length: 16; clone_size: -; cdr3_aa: CASSLSQGGGTYEQYF; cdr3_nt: TGTGCCAGCAGCCTATCTCAGGGGGGAGGCACCTACGAGCAGTACTTC
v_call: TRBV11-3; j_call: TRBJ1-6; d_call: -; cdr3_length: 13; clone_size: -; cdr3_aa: CASSLSSNSPLHF; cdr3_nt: TGTGCCAGCAGCTTAAGCTCGAATTCACCCCTCCACTTT
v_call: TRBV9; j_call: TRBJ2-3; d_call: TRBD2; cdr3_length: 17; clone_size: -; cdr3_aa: CASSFEGLAGITDTQYF; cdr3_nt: TGTGCCAGCAGCTTCGAAGGGCTAGCGGGGATCACAGATACGCAGTATTTT
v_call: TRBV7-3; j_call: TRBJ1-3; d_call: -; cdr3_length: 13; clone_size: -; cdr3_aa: CASSLRAGNTIYF; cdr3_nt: TGTGCCAGCAGCTTAAGGGCCGGAAACACCATATATTTT
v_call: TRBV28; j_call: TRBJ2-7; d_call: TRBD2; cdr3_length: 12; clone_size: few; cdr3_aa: CASSGGGLEQYF; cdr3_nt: TGTGCCAGCAGTGGGGGGGGACTGGAGCAGTACTTC
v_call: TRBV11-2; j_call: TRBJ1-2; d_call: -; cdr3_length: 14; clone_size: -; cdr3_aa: CASSLGAGDYGYTF; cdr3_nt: TGTGCCAGCAGCTTAGGGGCAGGGGACTATGGCTACACCTTC
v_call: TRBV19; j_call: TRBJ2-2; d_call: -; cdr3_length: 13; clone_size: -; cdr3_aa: CASKGQNTGELFF; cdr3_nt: TGTGCCAGTAAGGGACAGAACACCGGGGAGCTGTTTTTT
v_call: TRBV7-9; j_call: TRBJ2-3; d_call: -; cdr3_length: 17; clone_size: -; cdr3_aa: CASSSPGLAIRTDTQYF; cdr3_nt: TGTGCCAGCAGCTCACCCGGGCTAGCGATCCGAACAGATACGCAGTATTTT
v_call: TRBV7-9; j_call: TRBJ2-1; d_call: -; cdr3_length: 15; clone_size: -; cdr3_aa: CASSYPSPLSNEQFF; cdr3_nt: TGTGCCAGCAGCTACCCTAGCCCGCTGTCCAATGAGCAGTTCTTC
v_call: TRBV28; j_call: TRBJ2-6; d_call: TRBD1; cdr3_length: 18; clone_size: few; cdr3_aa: CANPGRTGLDSGANVLTF; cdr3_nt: TGTGCCAACCCAGGAAGGACAGGACTTGACTCTGGGGCCAACGTCCTGACTTTC
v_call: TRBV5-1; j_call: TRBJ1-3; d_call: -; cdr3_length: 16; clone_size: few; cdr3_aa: CASKIGLTNSGNTIYF; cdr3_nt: TGCGCCTCCAAGATAGGACTTACCAACTCTGGAAACACCATATATTTT
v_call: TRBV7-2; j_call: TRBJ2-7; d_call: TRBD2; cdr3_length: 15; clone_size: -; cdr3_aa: CASSLATSGNYEQYF; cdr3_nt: TGTGCCAGCAGCTTGGCGACTAGCGGGAATTACGAGCAGTACTTC
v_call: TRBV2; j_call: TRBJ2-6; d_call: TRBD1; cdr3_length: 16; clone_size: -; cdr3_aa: CASATGQGNGANGLTF; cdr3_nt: TGTGCCAGCGCAACGGGACAGGGCAACGGGGCCAACGGCCTGACTTTC
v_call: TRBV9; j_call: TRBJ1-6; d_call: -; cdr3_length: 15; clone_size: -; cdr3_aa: CASSVGPSWNSPLHF; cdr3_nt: TGTGCCAGCAGCGTAGGGCCATCCTGGAATTCACCCCTCCACTTT
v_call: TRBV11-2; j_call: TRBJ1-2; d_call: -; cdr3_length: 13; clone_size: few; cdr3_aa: CASSSPGGYGYTF; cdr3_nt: TGTGCCAGCAGCTCCCCGGGAGGGTATGGCTACACCTTC
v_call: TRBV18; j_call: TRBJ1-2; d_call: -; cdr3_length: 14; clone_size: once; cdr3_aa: CASSPPGANYGYTF; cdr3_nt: TGTGCCAGCTCACCTCCGGGAGCTAACTATGGCTACACCTTC
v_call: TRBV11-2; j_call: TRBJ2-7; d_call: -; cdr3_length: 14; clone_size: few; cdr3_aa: CASSLGLASDEQYF; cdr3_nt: TGTGCCAGCAGCTTAGGTCTAGCGAGCGACGAGCAGTACTTC
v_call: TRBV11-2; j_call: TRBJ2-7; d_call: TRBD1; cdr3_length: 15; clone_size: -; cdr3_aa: CASSKGQMTSYEQYF; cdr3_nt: TGTGCCAGCAGCAAGGGACAGATGACCTCCTACGAGCAGTACTTC
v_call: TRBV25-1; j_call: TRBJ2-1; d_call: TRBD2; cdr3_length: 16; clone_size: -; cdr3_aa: CASSEWGRASYNEQFF; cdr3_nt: TGTGCCAGCAGTGAATGGGGGAGGGCGTCCTACAATGAGCAGTTCTTC
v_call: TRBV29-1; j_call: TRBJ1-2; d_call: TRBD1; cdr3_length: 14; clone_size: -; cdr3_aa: CSVEGDRGNYGYTF; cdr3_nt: TGCAGCGTTGAAGGGGACAGGGGTAACTATGGCTACACCTTC
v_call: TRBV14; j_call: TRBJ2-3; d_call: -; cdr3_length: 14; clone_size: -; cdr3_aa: CASSLRDRGDTQYF; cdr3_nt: TGTGCCAGCAGTCTGAGGGATCGAGGAGATACGCAGTATTTT
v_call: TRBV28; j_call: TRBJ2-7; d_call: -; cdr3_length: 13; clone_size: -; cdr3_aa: CASSFQGSYEQYF; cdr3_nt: TGTGCCAGCAGTTTCCAGGGGAGCTACGAGCAGTACTTC